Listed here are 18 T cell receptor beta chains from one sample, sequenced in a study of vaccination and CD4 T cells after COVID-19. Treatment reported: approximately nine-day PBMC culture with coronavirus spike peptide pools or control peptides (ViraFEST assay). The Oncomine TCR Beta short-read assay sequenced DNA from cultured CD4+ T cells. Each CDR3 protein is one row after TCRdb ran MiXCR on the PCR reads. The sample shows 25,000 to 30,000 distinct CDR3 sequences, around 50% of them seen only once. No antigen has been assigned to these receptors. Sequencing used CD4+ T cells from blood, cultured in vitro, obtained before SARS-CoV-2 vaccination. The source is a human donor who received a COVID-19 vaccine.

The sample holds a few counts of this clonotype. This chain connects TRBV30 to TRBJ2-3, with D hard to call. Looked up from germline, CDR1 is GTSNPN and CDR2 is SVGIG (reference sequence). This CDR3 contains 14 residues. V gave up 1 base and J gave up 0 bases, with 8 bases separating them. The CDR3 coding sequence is TGTGCCTGGAGTGCTGGGGTTAGCACAGATACGCAGTATTTT. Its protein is CAWSAGVSTDTQYF.

The CDR3 DNA reads TGTGCCAGCACTCTTCTGACAGGGCTGGGGCAAGAGACCCAGTACTTC. This encodes CASTLLTGLGQETQYF. This chain connects TRBV6-1 to TRBJ2-5; TRBD1 aligns across 7 bases. Unmatched junction bases numbered 13, after V lost 7 bases and J lost 2 bases. Germline CDR1 MNHNS, CDR2 SASEGT. This CDR3 contains 16 residues.

In DNA form, the CDR3 reads TGTGCCAGCGGCCGGGACAGGGGAACCGGGGAGCTGTTTTTT. This encodes CASGRDRGTGELFF. V is TRBV2 and J is TRBJ2-2; 10 nucleotides agree with TRBD1. The germline V gene has CDR1 SNHLY and CDR2 FYNNEI. The CDR3 extends over 14 amino acids. Trimming took 8 bases from V and 5 from J; bases not matched to a gene: 5. Full variable domain (rest looked up from reference TRBV2 and TRBJ2-2): EPEVTQTPSHQVTQMGQEVILRCVPISNHLYFYWYRQILGQKVEFLVSFYNNEISEKSEIFDDQFSVERPDGSNFTLKIRSTKLEDSAMYFCASGRDRGTGELFFGEGSRLTVL.

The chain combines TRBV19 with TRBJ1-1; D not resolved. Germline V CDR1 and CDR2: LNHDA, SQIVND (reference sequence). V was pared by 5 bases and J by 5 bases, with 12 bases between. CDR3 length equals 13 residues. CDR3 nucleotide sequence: TGTGCCAGTAGTCCCCCGGAGGAGACTGAAGCTTTCTTT. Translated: CASSPPEETEAFF.

The CDR3, as DNA: TGTGCCAGCAGTAGGGTTAGAAATGAGCAGTTCTTC. It yields the protein CASSRVRNEQFF. The genes are TRBV6-2 or TRBV6-3 and TRBJ2-1; no clear D. This CDR3 has 12 amino acids. V was pared by 5 bases and J by 7 bases, with 9 bases between. Germline lookup yields CDR1 MNHEY and CDR2 SVGEGT.

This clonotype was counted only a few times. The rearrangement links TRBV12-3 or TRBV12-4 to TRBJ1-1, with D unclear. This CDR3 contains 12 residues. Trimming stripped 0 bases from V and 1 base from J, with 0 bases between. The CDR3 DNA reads TGTGCCAGCAGTTTAGCGAACACTGAAGCTTTCTTT. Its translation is CASSLANTEAFF.

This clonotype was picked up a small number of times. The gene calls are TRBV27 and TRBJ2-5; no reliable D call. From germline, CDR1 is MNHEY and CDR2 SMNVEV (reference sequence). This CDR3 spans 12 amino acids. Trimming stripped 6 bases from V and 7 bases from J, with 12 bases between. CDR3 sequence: CASRDPASTQYF. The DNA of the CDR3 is TGTGCCAGCAGGGATCCAGCCTCGACCCAGTACTTC.

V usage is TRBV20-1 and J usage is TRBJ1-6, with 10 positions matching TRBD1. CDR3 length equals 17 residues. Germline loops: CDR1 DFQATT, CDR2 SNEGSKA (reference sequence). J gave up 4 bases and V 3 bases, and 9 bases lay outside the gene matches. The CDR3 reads CSAREGQGGFYNSPLHF. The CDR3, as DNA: TGCAGTGCTAGGGAAGGACAGGGGGGGTTTTATAATTCACCCCTCCACTTT.

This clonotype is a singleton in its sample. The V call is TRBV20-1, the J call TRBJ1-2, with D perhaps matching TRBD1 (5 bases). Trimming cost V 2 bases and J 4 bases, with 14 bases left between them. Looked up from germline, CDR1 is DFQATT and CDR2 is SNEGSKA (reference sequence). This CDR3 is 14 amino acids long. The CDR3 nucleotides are TGCAGTGCTAGACGCAGGGACCACATCTATGGCTACACCTTC. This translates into CSARRRDHIYGYTF.

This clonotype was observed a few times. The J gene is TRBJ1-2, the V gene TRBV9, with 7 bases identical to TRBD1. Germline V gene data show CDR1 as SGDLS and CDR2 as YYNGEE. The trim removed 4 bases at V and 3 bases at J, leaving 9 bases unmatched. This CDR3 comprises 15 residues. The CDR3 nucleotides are TGTGCCAGCAGCCCGAGGGACAGACTCTACTATGGCTACACCTTC. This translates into CASSPRDRLYYGYTF.

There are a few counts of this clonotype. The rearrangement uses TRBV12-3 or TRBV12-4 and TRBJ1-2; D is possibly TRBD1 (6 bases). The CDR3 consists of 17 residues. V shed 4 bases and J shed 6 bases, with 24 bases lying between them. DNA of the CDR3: TGTGCCAGCAGTTCAGGCCGGTTTTGGGGGCGTAGTGATGGCTACACCTTC. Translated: CASSSGRFWGRSDGYTF.

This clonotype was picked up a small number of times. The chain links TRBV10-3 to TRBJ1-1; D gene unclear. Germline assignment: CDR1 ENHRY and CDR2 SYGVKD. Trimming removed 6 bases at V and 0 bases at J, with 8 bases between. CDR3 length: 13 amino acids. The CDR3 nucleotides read TGTGCCATCAGGGCCGGTCTGAACACTGAAGCTTTCTTT. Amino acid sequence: CAIRAGLNTEAFF.

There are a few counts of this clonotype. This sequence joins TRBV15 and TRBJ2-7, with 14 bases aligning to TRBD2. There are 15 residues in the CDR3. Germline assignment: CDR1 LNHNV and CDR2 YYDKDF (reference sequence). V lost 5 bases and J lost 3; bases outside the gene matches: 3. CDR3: CATSQGLAGVYEQYF. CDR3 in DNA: TGTGCCACCAGCCAGGGACTAGCGGGGGTCTACGAGCAGTACTTC.

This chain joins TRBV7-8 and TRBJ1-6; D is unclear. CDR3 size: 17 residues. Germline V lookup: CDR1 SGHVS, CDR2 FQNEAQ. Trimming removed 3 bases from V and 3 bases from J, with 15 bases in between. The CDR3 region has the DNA TGTGCCAGCAGCTTCTTTAGAGTGGAGGACTATAATTCACCCCTCCACTTT. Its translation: CASSFFRVEDYNSPLHF.

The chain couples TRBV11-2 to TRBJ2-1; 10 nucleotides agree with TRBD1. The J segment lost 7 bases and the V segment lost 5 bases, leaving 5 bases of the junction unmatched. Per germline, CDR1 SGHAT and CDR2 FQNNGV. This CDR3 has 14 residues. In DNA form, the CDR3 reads TGTGCCAGCAGCCGGGACAGGGGAGCAAATGAGCAGTTCTTC. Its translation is CASSRDRGANEQFF.

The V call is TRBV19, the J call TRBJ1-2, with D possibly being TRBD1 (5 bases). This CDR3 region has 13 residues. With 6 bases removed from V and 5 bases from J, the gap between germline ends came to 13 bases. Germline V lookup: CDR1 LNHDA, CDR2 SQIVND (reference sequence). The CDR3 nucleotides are TGTGCCAGTAGCTTAAGGGGAGGGTATGGCTACACCTTC. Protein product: CASSLRGGYGYTF.

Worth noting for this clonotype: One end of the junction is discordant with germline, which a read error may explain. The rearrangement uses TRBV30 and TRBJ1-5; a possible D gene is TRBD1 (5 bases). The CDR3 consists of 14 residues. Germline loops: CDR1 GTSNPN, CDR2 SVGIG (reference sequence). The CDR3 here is CAWSEGTGNRPQHF. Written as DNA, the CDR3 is TGTGCCTGGAGCGAAGGGACTGGCAATCGGCCCCAGCATTTT.

This CDR3 is CASSSRTVGNTEAFF. The DNA of the CDR3 is TGTGCCAGCAGTTCGCGGACAGTGGGGAACACTGAAGCTTTCTTT. This sequence joins TRBV12-3 or TRBV12-4 and TRBJ1-1, with a tentative D call TRBD1 (6 bases). This CDR3 spans 15 amino acids. Trimming shortened V by 4 bases and J by 1 base, and 13 bases separated the two germline ends.